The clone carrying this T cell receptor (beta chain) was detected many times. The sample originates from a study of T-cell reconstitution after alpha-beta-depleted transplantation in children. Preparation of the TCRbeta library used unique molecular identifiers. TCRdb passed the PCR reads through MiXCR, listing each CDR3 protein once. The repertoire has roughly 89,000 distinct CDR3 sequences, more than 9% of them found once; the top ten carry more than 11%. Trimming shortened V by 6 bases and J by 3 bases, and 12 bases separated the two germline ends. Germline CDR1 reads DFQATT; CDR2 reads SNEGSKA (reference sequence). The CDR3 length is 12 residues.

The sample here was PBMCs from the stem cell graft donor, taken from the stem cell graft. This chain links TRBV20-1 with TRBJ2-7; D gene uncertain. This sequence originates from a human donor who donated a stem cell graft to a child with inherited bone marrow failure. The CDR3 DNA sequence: TGCAGTGCCTCTCAATCGTTCTACGAGCAGTACTTC. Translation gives CSASQSFYEQYF.